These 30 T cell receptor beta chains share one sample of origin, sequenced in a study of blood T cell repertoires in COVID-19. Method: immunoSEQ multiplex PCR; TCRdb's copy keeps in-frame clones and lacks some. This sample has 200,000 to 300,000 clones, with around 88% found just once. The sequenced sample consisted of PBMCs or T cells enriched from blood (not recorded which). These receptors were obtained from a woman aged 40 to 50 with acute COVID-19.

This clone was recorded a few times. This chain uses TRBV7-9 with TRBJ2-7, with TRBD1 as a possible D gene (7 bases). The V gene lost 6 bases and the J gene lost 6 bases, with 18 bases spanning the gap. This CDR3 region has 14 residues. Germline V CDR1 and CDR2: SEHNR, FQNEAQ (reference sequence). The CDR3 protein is CASSPTGQGGEQYV. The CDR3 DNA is TGTGCCAGCAGTCCGACGGGTCAGGGGGGCGAGCAGTACGTC.

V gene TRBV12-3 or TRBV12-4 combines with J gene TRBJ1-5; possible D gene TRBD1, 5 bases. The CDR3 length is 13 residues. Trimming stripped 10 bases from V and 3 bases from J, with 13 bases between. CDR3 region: CAIGPRDNQPQHF. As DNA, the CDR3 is TGTGCCATCGGACCCAGGGACAATCAGCCCCAGCATTTT.

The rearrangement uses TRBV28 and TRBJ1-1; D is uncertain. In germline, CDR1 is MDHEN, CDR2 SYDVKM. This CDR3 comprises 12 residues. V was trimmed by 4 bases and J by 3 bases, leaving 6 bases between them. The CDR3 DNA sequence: TGTGCCAGCAGTTCGGTATACACTGAAGCTTTCTTT. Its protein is CASSSVYTEAFF.

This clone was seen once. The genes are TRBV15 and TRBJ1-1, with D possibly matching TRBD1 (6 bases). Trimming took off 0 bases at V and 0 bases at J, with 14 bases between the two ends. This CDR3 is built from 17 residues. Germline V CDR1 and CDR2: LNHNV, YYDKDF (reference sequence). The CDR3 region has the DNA TGTGCCACCAGCAGAGACCGACAGGTTGGAATGAACACTGAAGCTTTCTTT. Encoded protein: CATSRDRQVGMNTEAFF.

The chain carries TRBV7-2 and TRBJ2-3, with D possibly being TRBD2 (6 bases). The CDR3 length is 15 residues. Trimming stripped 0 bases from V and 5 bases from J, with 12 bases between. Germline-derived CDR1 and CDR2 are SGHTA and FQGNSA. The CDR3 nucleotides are TGTGCCAGCAGCTTAGCCCACGGGGGTGGAGATACGCAGTATTTT. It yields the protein CASSLAHGGGDTQYF.

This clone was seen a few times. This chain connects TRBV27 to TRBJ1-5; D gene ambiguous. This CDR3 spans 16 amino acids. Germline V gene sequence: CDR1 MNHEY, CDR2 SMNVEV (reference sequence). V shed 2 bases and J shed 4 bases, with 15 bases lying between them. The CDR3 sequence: CASSLRPPGFNQPQHF. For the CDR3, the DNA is TGTGCCAGCAGTTTAAGGCCGCCAGGCTTTAATCAGCCCCAGCATTTT.

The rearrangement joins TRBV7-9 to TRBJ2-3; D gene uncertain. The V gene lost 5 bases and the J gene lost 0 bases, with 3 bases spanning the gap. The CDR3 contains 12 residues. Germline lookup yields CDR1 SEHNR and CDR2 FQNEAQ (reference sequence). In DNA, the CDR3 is TGTGCCAGCAGCCTGAGCACAGATACGCAGTATTTT. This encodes CASSLSTDTQYF.

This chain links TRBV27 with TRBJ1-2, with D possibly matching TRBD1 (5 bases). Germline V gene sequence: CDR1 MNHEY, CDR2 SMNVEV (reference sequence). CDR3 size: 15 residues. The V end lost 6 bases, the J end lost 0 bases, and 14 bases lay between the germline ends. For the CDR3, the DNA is TGTGCCAGCAGCCCCGACAGAGTAGCTAACTATGGCTACACCTTC. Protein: CASSPDRVANYGYTF.

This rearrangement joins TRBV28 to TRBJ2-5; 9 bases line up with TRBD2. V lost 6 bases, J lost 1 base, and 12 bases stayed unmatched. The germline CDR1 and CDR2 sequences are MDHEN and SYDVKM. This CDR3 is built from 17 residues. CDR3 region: CASSNRRWREGQETQYF. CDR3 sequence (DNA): TGTGCCAGCAGCAACAGGCGGTGGCGGGAGGGCCAAGAGACCCAGTACTTC.

The CDR3 spells CASSQDPSRTGLRGLANYGYTF. The CDR3 nucleotides read TGCGCCAGCAGCCAAGATCCTTCGCGGACAGGGCTGAGAGGACTGGCTAACTATGGCTACACCTTC. This chain joins TRBV4-3 and TRBJ1-2, with 8 nucleotides matching TRBD1. The J segment lost 0 bases and the V segment lost 0 bases, leaving 21 bases of the junction unmatched. CDR3 length: 22 amino acids. CDR1 and CDR2 (germline): LGHNA, YSLEER.

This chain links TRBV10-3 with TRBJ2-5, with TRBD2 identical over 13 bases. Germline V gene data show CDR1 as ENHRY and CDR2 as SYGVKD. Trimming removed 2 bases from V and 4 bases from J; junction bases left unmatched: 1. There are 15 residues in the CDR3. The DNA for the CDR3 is TGTGCCATCAGTGAGGGACTAGCGGGAGTAGAGACCCAGTACTTC. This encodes CAISEGLAGVETQYF.

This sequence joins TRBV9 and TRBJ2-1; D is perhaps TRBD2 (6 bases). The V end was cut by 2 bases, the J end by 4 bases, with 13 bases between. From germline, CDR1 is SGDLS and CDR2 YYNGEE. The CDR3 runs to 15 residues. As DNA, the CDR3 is TGTGCCAGCAGCGTGGACCAGCGGGCGTACAATGAGCAGTTCTTC. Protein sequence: CASSVDQRAYNEQFF.

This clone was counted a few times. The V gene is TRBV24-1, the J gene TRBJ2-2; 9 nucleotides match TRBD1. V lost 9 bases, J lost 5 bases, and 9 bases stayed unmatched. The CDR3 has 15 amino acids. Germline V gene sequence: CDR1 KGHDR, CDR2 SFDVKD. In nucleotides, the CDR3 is TGTGCCACCGGCCGGGACAGGGCCTCAACCGGGGAGCTGTTTTTT. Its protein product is CATGRDRASTGELFF.

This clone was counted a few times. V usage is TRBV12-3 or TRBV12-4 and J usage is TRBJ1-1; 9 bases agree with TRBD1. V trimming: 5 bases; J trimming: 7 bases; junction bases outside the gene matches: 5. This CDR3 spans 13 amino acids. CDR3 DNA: TGTGCCAGCAGTCCCGGACAGGGGCTTGAAGCTTTCTTT. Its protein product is CASSPGQGLEAFF.

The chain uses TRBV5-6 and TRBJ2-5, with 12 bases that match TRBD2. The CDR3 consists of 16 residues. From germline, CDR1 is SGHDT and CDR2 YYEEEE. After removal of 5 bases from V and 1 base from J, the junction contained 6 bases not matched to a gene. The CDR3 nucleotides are TGTGCCAGCAGTTTTGGGACTAGCGGGTTCCAAGAGACCCAGTACTTC. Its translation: CASSFGTSGFQETQYF.

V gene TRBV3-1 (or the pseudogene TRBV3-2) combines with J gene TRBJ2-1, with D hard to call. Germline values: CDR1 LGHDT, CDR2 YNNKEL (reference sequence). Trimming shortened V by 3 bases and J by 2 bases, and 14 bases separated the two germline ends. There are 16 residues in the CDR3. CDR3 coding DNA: TGTGCCAGCAGCCACGGAGCTCCCTCTGCCTACAATGAGCAGTTCTTC. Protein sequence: CASSHGAPSAYNEQFF.

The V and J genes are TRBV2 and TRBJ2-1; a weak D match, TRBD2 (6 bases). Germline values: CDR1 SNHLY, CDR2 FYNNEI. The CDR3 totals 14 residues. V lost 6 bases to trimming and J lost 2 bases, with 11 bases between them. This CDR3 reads CASRSGLPYNEQFF. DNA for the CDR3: TGTGCCAGCAGGTCGGGACTTCCCTACAATGAGCAGTTCTTC. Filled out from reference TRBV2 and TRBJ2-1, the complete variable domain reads EPEVTQTPSHQVTQMGQEVILRCVPISNHLYFYWYRQILGQKVEFLVSFYNNEISEKSEIFDDQFSVERPDGSNFTLKIRSTKLEDSAMYFCASRSGLPYNEQFFGPGTRLTVL.

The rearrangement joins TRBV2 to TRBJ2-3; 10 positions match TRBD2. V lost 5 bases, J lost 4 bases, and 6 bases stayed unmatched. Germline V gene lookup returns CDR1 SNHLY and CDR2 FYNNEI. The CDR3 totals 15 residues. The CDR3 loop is CASSPRLAGPDTQYF. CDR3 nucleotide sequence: TGTGCCAGCAGTCCCCGACTAGCGGGTCCAGATACGCAGTATTTT.

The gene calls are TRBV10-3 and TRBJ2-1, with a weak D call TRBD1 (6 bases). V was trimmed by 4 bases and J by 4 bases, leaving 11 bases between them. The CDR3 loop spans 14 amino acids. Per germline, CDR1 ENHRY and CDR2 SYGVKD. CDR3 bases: TGTGCCATCAGTGCCGGCCAGGGGTACAATGAGCAGTTCTTC. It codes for CAISAGQGYNEQFF.

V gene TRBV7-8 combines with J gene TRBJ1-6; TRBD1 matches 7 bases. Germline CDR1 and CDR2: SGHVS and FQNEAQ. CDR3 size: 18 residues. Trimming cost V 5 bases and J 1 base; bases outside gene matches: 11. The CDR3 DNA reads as TGTGCCAGCAGCCAGCAGACGGCAGGGGGTTCCTATAATTCACCCCTCCACTTT. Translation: CASSQQTAGGSYNSPLHF.

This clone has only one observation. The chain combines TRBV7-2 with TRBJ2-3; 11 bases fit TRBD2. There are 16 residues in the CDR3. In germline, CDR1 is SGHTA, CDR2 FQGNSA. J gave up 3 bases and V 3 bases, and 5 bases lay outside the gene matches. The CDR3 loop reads CASSFRLAGGTDTQYF. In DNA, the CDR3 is TGTGCCAGCAGCTTCCGGCTAGCGGGAGGTACAGATACGCAGTATTTT.

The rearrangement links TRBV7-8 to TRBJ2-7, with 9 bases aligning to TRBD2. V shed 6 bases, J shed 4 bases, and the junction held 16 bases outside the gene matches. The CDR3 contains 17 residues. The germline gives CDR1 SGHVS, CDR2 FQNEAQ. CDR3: CASSLKRSSGSFYEQYF. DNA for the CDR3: TGTGCCAGCAGTTTGAAGCGTAGTAGCGGGAGTTTTTACGAGCAGTACTTC.

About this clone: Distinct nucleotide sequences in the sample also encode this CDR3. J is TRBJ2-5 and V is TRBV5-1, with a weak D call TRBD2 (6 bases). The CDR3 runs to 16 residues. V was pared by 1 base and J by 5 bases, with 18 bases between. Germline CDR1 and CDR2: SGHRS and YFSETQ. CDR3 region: CASSLMMVGSGETQYF. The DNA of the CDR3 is TGCGCCAGCAGCTTGATGATGGTGGGGAGCGGGGAGACCCAGTACTTC.

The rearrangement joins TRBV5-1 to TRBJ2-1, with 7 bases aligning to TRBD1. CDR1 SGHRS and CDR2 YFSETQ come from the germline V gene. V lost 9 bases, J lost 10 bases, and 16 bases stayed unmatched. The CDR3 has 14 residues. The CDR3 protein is CATAGTAGKLEQFF. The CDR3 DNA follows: TGCGCCACCGCCGGGACAGCCGGTAAATTAGAGCAGTTCTTC.

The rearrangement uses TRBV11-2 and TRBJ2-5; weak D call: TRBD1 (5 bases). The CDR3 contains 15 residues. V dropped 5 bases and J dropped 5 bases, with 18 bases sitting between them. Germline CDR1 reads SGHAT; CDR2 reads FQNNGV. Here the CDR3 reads CASSRTPGPGETQYF. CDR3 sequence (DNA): TGTGCCAGCAGCCGAACACCGGGCCCAGGGGAGACCCAGTACTTC.

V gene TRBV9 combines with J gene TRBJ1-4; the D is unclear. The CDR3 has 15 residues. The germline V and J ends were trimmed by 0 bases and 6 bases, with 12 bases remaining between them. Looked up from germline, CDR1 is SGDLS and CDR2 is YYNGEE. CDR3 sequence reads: CASSVAPTLDEKLFF. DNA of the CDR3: TGTGCCAGCAGCGTAGCTCCGACACTTGATGAAAAACTGTTTTTT.

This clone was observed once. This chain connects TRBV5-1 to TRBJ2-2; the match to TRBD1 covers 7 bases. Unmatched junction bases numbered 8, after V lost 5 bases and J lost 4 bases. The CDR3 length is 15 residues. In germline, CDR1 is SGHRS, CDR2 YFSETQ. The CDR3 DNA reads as TGCGCCAGCAGGGACACAGGGGTTCCCACCGGGGAGCTGTTTTTT. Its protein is CASRDTGVPTGELFF.

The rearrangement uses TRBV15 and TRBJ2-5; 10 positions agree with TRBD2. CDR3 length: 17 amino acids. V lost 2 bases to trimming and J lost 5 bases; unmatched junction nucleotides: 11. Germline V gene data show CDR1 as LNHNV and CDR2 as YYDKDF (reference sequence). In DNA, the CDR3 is TGTGCCACCAGCAGATTATTAGCGGGAGGTTCCACGGAGACCCAGTACTTC. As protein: CATSRLLAGGSTETQYF.

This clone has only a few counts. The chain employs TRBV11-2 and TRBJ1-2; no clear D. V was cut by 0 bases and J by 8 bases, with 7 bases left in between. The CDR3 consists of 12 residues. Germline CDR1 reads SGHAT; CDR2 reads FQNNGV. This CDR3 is CASSLDLSGYTF. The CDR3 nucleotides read TGTGCCAGCAGCTTAGATCTGTCCGGCTACACCTTC. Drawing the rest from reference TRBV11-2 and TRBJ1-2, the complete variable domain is EAGVAQSPRYKIIEKRQSVAFWCNPISGHATLYWYQQILGQGPKLLIQFQNNGVVDDSQLPKDRFSAERLKGVDSTLKIQPAKLEDSAVYLCASSLDLSGYTFGSGTRLTVV.

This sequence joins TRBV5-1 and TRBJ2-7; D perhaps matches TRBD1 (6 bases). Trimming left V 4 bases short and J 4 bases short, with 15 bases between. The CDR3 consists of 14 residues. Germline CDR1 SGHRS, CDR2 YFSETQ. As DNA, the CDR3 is TGCGCCAGCAGCCCCCGGGACAAAAAGTACGAGCAGTACTTC. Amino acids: CASSPRDKKYEQYF.